The source of this T cell receptor (beta chain) is a study of OX40 agonist ivuxolimab in advanced cancers. Across the whole study: Each dose-escalation patient presented with hepatocellular carcinoma, melanoma, renal cell or head and neck cancer.

As concerns this clone: The antigen is unknown.

Libraries were prepared by immunoSEQ multiplex PCR; TCRdb keeps only in-frame clonotypes and omits some of them. This repertoire shows 65,000 to 95,000 clones, roughly 88% found once; its top ten account for about 4%. Study-wide results and caveats: Among T cells, CD8+ cells averaged more expanded clones than CD4+ cells. Also showing low normalized T-cell clonal expansion were some of the nonresponders. Dose levels from 0.1 to 3.0 mg/kg saw CD4+ and CD8+ blood T cells expand clonally by week 6.

This CDR3 comprises 14 residues. Trimming cost V 4 bases and J 8 bases, with 16 bases left between them. Germline values: CDR1 SGDLS, CDR2 YYNGEE. This receptor was identified in an adult with an advanced solid tumor such as melanoma, head and neck, liver or kidney cancer. The sample here was CD4+ or CD8+ T cells sorted from blood, taken in a trial of the OX40 agonist ivuxolimab. The V and J genes are TRBV9 and TRBJ1-5; D is ambiguous. CDR3 sequence (DNA): TGTGCCAGCAGCCCTGACGGGGTAACTGAGCCCCAGCATTTT. Protein sequence: CASSPDGVTEPQHF.